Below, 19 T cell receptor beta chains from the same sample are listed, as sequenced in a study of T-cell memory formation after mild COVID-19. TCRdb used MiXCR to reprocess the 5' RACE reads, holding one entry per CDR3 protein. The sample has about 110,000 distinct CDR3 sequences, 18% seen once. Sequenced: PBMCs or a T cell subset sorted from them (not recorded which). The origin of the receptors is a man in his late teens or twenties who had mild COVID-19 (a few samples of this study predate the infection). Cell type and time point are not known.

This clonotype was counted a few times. The CDR3 loop reads CSVTGCQPYEQYV. The CDR3, as DNA: TGCAGCGTGACAGGGTGTCAGCCCTACGAGCAGTACGTC. The V gene is TRBV29-1, the J gene TRBJ2-7; 7 bases are a match to TRBD1. This CDR3 has 13 amino acids. Losses at the gene ends were 6 bases for V and 2 bases for J; bases not matched to a gene: 7. Per the germline V gene, CDR1 is SQVTM and CDR2 is ANQGSEA.

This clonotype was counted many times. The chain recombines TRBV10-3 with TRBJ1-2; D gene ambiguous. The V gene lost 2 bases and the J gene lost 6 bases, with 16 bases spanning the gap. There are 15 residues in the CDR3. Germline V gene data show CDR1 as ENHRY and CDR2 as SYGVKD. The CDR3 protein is CAISEPAGVSDGYTF. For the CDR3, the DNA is TGTGCCATCAGTGAGCCGGCCGGGGTGTCGGATGGCTACACCTTC.

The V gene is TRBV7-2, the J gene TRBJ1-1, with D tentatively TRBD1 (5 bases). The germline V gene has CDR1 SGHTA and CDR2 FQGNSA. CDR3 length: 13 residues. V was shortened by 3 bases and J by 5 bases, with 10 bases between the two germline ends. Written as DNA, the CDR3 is TGTGCCAGCAGCTTGTGGGAGGGGACTGAAGCTTTCTTT. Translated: CASSLWEGTEAFF.

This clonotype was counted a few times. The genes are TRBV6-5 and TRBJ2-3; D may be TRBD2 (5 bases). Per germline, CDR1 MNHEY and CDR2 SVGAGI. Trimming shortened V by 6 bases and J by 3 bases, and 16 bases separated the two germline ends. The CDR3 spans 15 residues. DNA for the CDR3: TGTGCCAGCAGGTACAGCGGCTCGGGTACAGATACGCAGTATTTT. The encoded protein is CASRYSGSGTDTQYF.

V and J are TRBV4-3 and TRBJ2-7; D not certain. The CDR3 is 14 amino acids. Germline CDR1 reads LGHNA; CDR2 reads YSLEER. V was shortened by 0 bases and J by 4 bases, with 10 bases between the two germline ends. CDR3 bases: TGCGCCAGCAGCCAAGAGGTCGGCGAGTACGAGCAGTACTTC. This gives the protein CASSQEVGEYEQYF.

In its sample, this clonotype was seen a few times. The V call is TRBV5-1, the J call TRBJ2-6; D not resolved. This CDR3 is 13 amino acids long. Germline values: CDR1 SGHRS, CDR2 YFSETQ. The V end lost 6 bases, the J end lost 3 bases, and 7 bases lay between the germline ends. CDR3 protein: CASTFSGANVLTF. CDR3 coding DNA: TGCGCCAGCACCTTTAGTGGGGCCAACGTCCTGACTTTC.

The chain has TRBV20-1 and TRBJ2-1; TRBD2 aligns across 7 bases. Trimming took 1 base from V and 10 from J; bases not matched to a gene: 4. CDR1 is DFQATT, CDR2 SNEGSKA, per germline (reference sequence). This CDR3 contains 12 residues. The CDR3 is CSARGPAGEQFF. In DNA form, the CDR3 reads TGCAGTGCTAGAGGGCCAGCGGGGGAGCAGTTCTTC.

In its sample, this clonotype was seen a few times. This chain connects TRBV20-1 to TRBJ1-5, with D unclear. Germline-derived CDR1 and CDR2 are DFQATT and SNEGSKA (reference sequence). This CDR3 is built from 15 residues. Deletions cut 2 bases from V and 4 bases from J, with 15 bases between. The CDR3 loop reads CSARFSLGRNQPQHF. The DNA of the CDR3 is TGCAGTGCTAGATTTTCCCTGGGCCGAAATCAGCCCCAGCATTTT.

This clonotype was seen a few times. The CDR3 region is CASSKDREGYEQYV. As DNA, the CDR3 is TGTGCCAGCTCAAAGGACAGGGAGGGTTACGAGCAGTACGTC. This chain joins TRBV18 and TRBJ2-7; possibly TRBD1 for D (8 bases). Trimming removed 5 bases at V and 4 bases at J, with 15 bases between. The CDR3 is made up of 14 amino acids. Germline-derived CDR1 and CDR2 are KGHSH and LQKENI.

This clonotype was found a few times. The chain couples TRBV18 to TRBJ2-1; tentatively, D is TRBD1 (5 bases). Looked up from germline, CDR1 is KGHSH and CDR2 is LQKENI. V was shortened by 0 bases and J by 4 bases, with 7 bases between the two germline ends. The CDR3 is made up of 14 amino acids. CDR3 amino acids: CASSPPRQYNEQFF. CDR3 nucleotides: TGTGCCAGCTCACCACCGCGACAGTACAATGAGCAGTTCTTC.

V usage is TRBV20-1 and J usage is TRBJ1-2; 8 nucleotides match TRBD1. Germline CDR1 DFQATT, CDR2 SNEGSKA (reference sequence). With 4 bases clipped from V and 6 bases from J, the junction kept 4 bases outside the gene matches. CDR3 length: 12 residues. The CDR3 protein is CSATDRGHGYTF. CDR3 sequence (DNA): TGCAGTGCTACCGACAGGGGCCATGGCTACACCTTC.

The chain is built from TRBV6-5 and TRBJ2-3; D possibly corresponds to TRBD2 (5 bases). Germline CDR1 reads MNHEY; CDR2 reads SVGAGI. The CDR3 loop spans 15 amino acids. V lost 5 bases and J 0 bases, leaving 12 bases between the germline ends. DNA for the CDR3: TGTGCCAGCAGTCGGCTAGCCACCAGCACAGATACGCAGTATTTT. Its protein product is CASSRLATSTDTQYF.

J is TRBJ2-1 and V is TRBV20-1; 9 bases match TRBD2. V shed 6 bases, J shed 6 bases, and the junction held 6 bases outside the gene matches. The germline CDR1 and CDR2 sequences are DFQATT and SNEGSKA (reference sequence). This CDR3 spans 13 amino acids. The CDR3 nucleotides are TGCAGTGCGATGGGACTAGCTCCCAATGAGCAGTTCTTC. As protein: CSAMGLAPNEQFF.

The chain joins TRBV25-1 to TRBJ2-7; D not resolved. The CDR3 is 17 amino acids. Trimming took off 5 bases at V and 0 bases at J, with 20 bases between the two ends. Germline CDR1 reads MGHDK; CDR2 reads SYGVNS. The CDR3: CASSPHPDVGYSYEQYV. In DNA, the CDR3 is TGTGCCAGCAGTCCCCACCCGGACGTGGGATACTCCTACGAGCAGTACGTC.

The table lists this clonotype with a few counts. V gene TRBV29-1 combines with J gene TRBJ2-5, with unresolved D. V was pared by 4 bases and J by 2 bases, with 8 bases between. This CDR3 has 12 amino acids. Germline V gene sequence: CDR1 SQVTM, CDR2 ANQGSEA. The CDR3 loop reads CSVARQQETQYF. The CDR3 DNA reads TGCAGCGTTGCACGACAACAAGAGACCCAGTACTTC.

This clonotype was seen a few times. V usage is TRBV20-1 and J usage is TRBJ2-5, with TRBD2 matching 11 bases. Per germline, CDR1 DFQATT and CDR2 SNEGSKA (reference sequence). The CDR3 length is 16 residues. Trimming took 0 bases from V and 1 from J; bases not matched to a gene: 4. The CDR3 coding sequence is TGCAGTGCTAGAGATTCCGGGACTAGCGGCCAAGAGACCCAGTACTTC. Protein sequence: CSARDSGTSGQETQYF.

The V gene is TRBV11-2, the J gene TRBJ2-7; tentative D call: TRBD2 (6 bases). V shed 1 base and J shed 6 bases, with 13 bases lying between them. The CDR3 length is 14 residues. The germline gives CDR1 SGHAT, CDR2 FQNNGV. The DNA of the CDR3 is TGTGCCAGCAGCTTAGTGGCTAGCGCTGGCGAGCAGTACTTC. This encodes CASSLVASAGEQYF.

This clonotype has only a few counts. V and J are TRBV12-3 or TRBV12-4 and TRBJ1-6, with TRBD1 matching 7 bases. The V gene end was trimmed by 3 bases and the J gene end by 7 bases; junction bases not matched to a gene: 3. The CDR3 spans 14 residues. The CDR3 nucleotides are TGTGCCAGCAGTTTTGGACAGGTGAATTCACCCCTCCACTTT. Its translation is CASSFGQVNSPLHF.

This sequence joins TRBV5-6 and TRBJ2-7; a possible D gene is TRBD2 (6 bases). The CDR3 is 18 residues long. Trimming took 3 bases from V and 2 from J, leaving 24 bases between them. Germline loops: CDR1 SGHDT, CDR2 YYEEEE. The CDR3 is CASSSFYYAGRGTYEQYF. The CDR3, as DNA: TGTGCCAGCAGCTCGTTCTACTACGCGGGACGGGGGACCTACGAGCAGTACTTC.